A single sample is the source of the 26 T cell receptor beta chains below, sequenced in a study of blood T cell repertoires in COVID-19. The method was immunoSEQ multiplex PCR; TCRdb's version includes in-frame clones alone and lacks a portion of them. The profile shows approximately 210,000 clones, around four fifths of them singletons. The sample taken for sequencing was peripheral blood. Every receptor here comes from an elderly woman with COVID-19, enrolled during active disease.

J is TRBJ1-5 and V is TRBV10-3, with 7 bases matching TRBD1. Germline V gene data show CDR1 as ENHRY and CDR2 as SYGVKD. V was pared by 6 bases and J by 4 bases, with 12 bases of the junction left unmatched. This CDR3 region has 16 residues. The CDR3 is CAISPSSTGTNQPQHF. DNA of the CDR3: TGTGCCATCAGCCCTTCGTCGACAGGGACAAATCAGCCCCAGCATTTT.

The gene calls are TRBV19 and TRBJ1-5; tentative D call: TRBD1 (6 bases). This CDR3 is 15 amino acids long. V dropped 6 bases and J dropped 0 bases, with 12 bases sitting between them. The germline gives CDR1 LNHDA, CDR2 SQIVND (reference sequence). The CDR3 loop reads CASRDSAHSNQPQHF. As DNA, the CDR3 is TGTGCCAGTAGGGACAGCGCTCATAGCAATCAGCCCCAGCATTTT.

CDR3 in amino acids: CASSQDRLAGGVRDTQYF. CDR3 DNA: TGCGCCAGCAGCCAAGATAGGCTAGCGGGGGGGGTACGAGATACGCAGTATTTT. This sequence joins TRBV4-1 and TRBJ2-3, with 12 bases identical to TRBD2. CDR3 size: 18 residues. J lost 5 bases, V lost 0 bases, and 9 bases had no gene match. Germline values: CDR1 MGHRA, CDR2 YSYEKL.

This clone has just a few counts. The chain links TRBV5-1 to TRBJ1-2; a possible D gene is TRBD1 (6 bases). This CDR3 comprises 15 residues. Germline CDR1 is SGHRS and CDR2 is YFSETQ. V was shortened by 5 bases and J by 2 bases, with 16 bases between the two germline ends. The CDR3 region is CASRLYREPNYGYTF. The CDR3 nucleotides are TGCGCCAGCAGGTTATACAGGGAACCCAACTATGGCTACACCTTC. Looking up the rest from reference TRBV5-1 and TRBJ1-2 gives the full variable domain: KAGVTQTPRYLIKTRGQQVTLSCSPISGHRSVSWYQQTPGQGLQFLFEYFSETQRNKGNFPGRFSGRQFSNSRSEMNVSTLELGDSALYLCASRLYREPNYGYTFGSGTRLTVV.

V and J are TRBV6-2 or TRBV6-3 and TRBJ2-7, with 9 positions matching TRBD1. Trimming at V came to 5 bases and at J to 4 bases, leaving 9 bases not matched to a gene. The CDR3 spans 15 residues. Germline V gene data show CDR1 as MNHEY and CDR2 as SVGEGT. The CDR3: CASSQSGTGSYEQYF. Here the CDR3 DNA reads TGTGCCAGCAGTCAATCCGGGACAGGGTCATACGAGCAGTACTTC.

The chain uses TRBV5-1 and TRBJ2-7; unclear D gene. The CDR3 consists of 13 residues. The V gene's germline CDR1 is SGHRS and CDR2 YFSETQ. V was cut by 1 base and J by 6 bases, with 11 bases left in between. The CDR3 coding sequence is TGCGCCAGCAGCTTGACTCAGACGGGCGAGCAGTACTTC. Protein product: CASSLTQTGEQYF. Drawing the rest from reference TRBV5-1 and TRBJ2-7, the complete variable domain is KAGVTQTPRYLIKTRGQQVTLSCSPISGHRSVSWYQQTPGQGLQFLFEYFSETQRNKGNFPGRFSGRQFSNSRSEMNVSTLELGDSALYLCASSLTQTGEQYFGPGTRLTVT.

CDR3 region: CASSQDSGFNEQFF. CDR3 coding DNA: TGTGCCAGCAGCCAAGACTCGGGTTTCAATGAGCAGTTCTTC. V usage is TRBV4-2 and J usage is TRBJ2-1; D not resolved. From germline, CDR1 is LGHNA and CDR2 YNFKEQ. Trimming stripped 0 bases from V and 6 bases from J, with 9 bases between. CDR3 length equals 14 residues.

This clone turned up a few times. V usage is TRBV7-2 and J usage is TRBJ2-1; tentative D call: TRBD2 (6 bases). The CDR3 has 15 residues. From germline, CDR1 is SGHTA and CDR2 FQGNSA. V lost 4 bases, J lost 0 bases, and 10 bases lay in between. CDR3 coding DNA: TGTGCCAGCAGCTCCGACGGGAGCTCCTACAATGAGCAGTTCTTC. It encodes CASSSDGSSYNEQFF.

J is TRBJ2-2 and V is TRBV4-2; no clear D gene. The germline gives CDR1 LGHNA, CDR2 YNFKEQ. V gave up 1 base and J gave up 2 bases, with 17 bases separating them. This CDR3 is 18 amino acids long. CDR3 nucleotide sequence: TGTGCCAGCAGCCAAGGGTCTCCTAGTCCCCTAAACACCGGGGAGCTGTTTTTT. Its translation is CASSQGSPSPLNTGELFF.

The chain is built from TRBV7-9 and TRBJ1-2; 10 nucleotides align to TRBD1. Germline loops: CDR1 SEHNR, CDR2 FQNEAQ (reference sequence). With V trimmed by 0 bases and J by 7 bases, 5 bases remained unmatched. The CDR3 totals 15 residues. Written as DNA, the CDR3 is TGTGCCAGCAGCTTAGCCGGGACAGGGGTGGTTGGCTACACCTTC. It translates to CASSLAGTGVVGYTF.

The rearrangement joins TRBV28 to TRBJ2-7, with 13 bases identical to TRBD2. Losses at the gene ends were 4 bases for V and 4 bases for J; bases not matched to a gene: 7. The CDR3 runs 16 residues. Germline V CDR1 and CDR2: MDHEN, SYDVKM. CDR3: CASSSSTSGGSYEQYV. In DNA form, the CDR3 reads TGTGCCAGCAGTTCGTCGACTAGCGGGGGGAGTTACGAGCAGTACGTC.

This clone was seen once. V is TRBV28 and J is TRBJ1-1; tentative D call: TRBD1 (5 bases). The CDR3 length is 13 residues. CDR1 MDHEN and CDR2 SYDVKM come from the germline V gene. Trimming left V 6 bases short and J 4 bases short, with 12 bases between. The CDR3 DNA reads TGTGCCAGCAGGAGACAGAGATTCACTGAAGCTTTCTTT. It is translated as CASRRQRFTEAFF.

V and J are TRBV7-2 and TRBJ2-5, with D maybe TRBD2 (6 bases). This CDR3 region has 14 residues. V lost 5 bases and J 1 base, leaving 11 bases between the germline ends. CDR1 and CDR2 from the germline V gene are SGHTA and FQGNSA. CDR3 DNA: TGTGCCAGCAGCCCGGGACTTCTCCAAGAGACCCAGTACTTC. This translates into CASSPGLLQETQYF.

The rearrangement links TRBV3-1 (or the pseudogene TRBV3-2) to TRBJ1-2; no definite D call. Trimming pared 0 bases from V and 8 bases from J, leaving 10 bases between. In germline, CDR1 is LGHDT, CDR2 YNNKEL (reference sequence). This CDR3 is built from 13 residues. CDR3 sequence reads: CASSQDSVGGYTF. The CDR3 DNA is TGTGCCAGCAGCCAAGACTCCGTCGGGGGCTACACCTTC.

The chain uses TRBV24-1 and TRBJ1-4; no reliable D call. The CDR3 sequence is 13 residues long. Germline CDR1 and CDR2: KGHDR and SFDVKD. Trimming took 2 bases from V and 7 from J, leaving 7 bases between them. The CDR3 loop reads CATSDSLGEKLFF. CDR3 DNA: TGTGCCACCAGTGATTCCCTCGGTGAAAAACTGTTTTTT.

The chain has TRBV29-1 and TRBJ2-3, with 7 bases lining up with TRBD2. With 6 bases clipped from V and 6 bases from J, the junction kept 9 bases outside the gene matches. This CDR3 spans 13 amino acids. Germline assignment: CDR1 SQVTM and CDR2 ANQGSEA. CDR3 sequence reads: CSVQGGARDTQYF. For the CDR3, the DNA is TGCAGCGTCCAGGGAGGGGCTAGGGATACGCAGTATTTT.

V gene TRBV6-5 combines with J gene TRBJ2-3, with D possibly TRBD1 on 6 matching bases. CDR3 size: 14 residues. V was clipped by 6 bases and J by 6 bases, with 16 bases between them. Germline CDR1 is MNHEY and CDR2 is SVGAGI. The CDR3: CASRLRGSGDTQYF. As DNA, the CDR3 is TGTGCCAGCAGATTAAGGGGGTCAGGGGATACGCAGTATTTT.

V is TRBV6-1 and J is TRBJ1-5; D might be TRBD1 (5 bases). The germline V gene encodes CDR1 MNHNS and CDR2 SASEGT. V lost 2 bases and J lost 7, with 12 bases in between. The CDR3 spans 14 residues. CDR3 protein: CASSESQGGQPQHF. The CDR3 DNA follows: TGTGCCAGCAGTGAAAGTCAGGGAGGGCAGCCCCAGCATTTT.

In its sample, this clone was seen once. The V gene is TRBV21-1, the J gene TRBJ2-5; the table's D call TRBD2 went unverified against the DNA. TRBV21-1 is reported as a pseudogene. There are 13 residues in the CDR3. CDR3 residues: CAPLGGSQKTQYF. The DNA of the CDR3 is TGTGCCCCCTTGGGGGGTAGCCAGAAGACCCAGTACTTC.

The chain links TRBV7-9 to TRBJ1-1; D unclear. CDR1 is SEHNR, CDR2 FQNEAQ, per germline (reference sequence). The CDR3 loop spans 14 amino acids. Trimming removed 5 bases at V and 1 base at J, with 11 bases between. This CDR3 reads CASSRRSPNTEAFF. As DNA, the CDR3 is TGTGCCAGCAGCCGACGTAGCCCGAACACTGAAGCTTTCTTT.

CDR3 in DNA: TGTGCCAGCACCGGGGACAGCAATAATTCACCCCTCCACTTT. It specifies CASTGDSNNSPLHF. This chain uses TRBV9 with TRBJ1-6, with TRBD1 identical over 7 bases. The CDR3 length is 14 residues. J was trimmed by 5 bases and V by 6 bases; bases with no gene match: 5. The germline V gene has CDR1 SGDLS and CDR2 YYNGEE.

The gene calls are TRBV18 and TRBJ1-1; 7 nucleotides agree with TRBD1. There are 15 residues in the CDR3. The V gene's germline CDR1 is KGHSH and CDR2 LQKENI. V trimming: 0 bases; J trimming: 0 bases; junction bases outside the gene matches: 1. The CDR3 reads CASSPPTGMNTEAFF. CDR3 bases: TGTGCCAGCTCACCACCGACAGGGATGAACACTGAAGCTTTCTTT.

This clone occurred a few times. The chain links TRBV5-1 to TRBJ1-2, with unresolved D. CDR3 length: 13 residues. V lost 0 bases to trimming and J lost 7 bases, with 10 bases between them. The germline V gene encodes CDR1 SGHRS and CDR2 YFSETQ. Here the CDR3 DNA reads TGCGCCAGCAGCTTGGCAGGATTCGGTGGCTACACCTTC. This codes for CASSLAGFGGYTF.

This clone was detected once. The V call is TRBV5-1, the J call TRBJ1-6, with D possibly being TRBD1 (5 bases). The V end was cut by 0 bases, the J end by 3 bases, with 7 bases between. The germline CDR1 and CDR2 sequences are SGHRS and YFSETQ. The CDR3 totals 15 residues. The CDR3 DNA is TGCGCCAGCAGCTTGGCAGGGAACTATAATTCACCCCTCCACTTT. Its protein product is CASSLAGNYNSPLHF.

V is TRBV5-1 and J is TRBJ2-1; D perhaps matches TRBD2 (7 bases). V was trimmed by 7 bases and J by 5 bases, leaving 16 bases between them. The CDR3 consists of 14 residues. In germline, CDR1 is SGHRS, CDR2 YFSETQ. The CDR3 sequence is CASEVGGPHNEQFF. The CDR3 DNA reads TGCGCCAGCGAAGTGGGGGGGCCCCACAATGAGCAGTTCTTC.

The chain's CDR3 is CASRRVSGAYNEQFF. As DNA, the CDR3 is TGTGCCAGCAGGCGCGTAAGCGGGGCCTACAATGAGCAGTTCTTC. The chain is built from TRBV6-5 and TRBJ2-1, with 7 bases aligning to TRBD2. With 6 bases clipped from V and 2 bases from J, the junction kept 7 bases outside the gene matches. Germline assignment: CDR1 MNHEY and CDR2 SVGAGI. The CDR3 is made up of 15 amino acids.